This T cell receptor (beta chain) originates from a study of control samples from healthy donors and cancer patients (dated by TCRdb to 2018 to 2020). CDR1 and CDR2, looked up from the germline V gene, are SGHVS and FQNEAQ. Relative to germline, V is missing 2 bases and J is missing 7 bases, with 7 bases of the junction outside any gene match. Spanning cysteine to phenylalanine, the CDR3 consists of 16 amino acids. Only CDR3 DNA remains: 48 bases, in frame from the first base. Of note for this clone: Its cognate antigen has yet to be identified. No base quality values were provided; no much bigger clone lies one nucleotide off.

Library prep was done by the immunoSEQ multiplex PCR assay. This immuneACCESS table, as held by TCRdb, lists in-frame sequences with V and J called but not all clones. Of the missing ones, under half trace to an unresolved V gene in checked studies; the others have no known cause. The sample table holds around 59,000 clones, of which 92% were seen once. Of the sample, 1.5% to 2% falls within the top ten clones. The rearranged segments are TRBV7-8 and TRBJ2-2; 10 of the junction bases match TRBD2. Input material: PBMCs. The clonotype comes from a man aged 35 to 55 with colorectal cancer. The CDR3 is CASSLLSLAGVGELFF. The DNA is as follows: TGTGCCAGCAGCTTACTGTCCCTAGCGGGGGTCGGGGAGCTGTTTTTT.